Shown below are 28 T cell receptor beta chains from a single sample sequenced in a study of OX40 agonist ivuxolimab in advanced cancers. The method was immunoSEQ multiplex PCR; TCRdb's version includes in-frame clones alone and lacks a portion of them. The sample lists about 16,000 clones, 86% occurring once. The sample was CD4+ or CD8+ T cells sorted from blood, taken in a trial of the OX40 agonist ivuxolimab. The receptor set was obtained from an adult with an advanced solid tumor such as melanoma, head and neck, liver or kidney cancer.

CDR3 sequence (DNA): TGTGCCAGCAATTTGGGGGGGGATGAGCAGTTCTTC. Its translation is CASNLGGDEQFF. The gene calls are TRBV6-5 and TRBJ2-1, with 7 bases fitting TRBD2. The germline CDR1 and CDR2 sequences are MNHEY and SVGAGI. The V and J ends lost 7 bases and 8 bases, in that order; junction bases with no gene match: 5. The CDR3 spans 12 residues.

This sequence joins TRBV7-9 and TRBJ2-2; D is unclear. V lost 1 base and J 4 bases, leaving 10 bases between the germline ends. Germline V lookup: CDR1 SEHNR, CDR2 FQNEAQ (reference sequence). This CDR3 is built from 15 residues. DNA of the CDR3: TGTGCCAGCAGCTTAGGTGGATCCCCCACCGGGGAGCTGTTTTTT. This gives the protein CASSLGGSPTGELFF. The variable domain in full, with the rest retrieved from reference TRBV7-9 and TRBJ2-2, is DTGVSQNPRHKITKRGQNVTFRCDPISEHNRLYWYRQTLGQGPEFLTYFQNEAQLEKSRLLSDRFSAERPKGSFSTLEIQRTEQGDSAMYLCASSLGGSPTGELFFGEGSRLTVL.

The CDR3 DNA reads TGTGCCTGGTCGACTTCCGGGACAGGGCCCTACGAGCAGTACTTC. Translated: CAWSTSGTGPYEQYF. The chain joins TRBV30 to TRBJ2-7; TRBD1 matches 9 bases. J was trimmed by 2 bases and V by 5 bases; bases with no gene match: 10. The CDR3 loop spans 15 amino acids. CDR1 GTSNPN and CDR2 SVGIG come from the germline V gene (reference sequence). The full variable domain, with the rest looked up from reference TRBV30 and TRBJ2-7, is SQTIHQWPATLVQPVGSPLSLECTVEGTSNPNLYWYRQAAGRGLQLLFYSVGIGQISSEVPQNLSASRPQDRQFILSSKKLLLSDSGFYLCAWSTSGTGPYEQYFGPGTRLTVT.

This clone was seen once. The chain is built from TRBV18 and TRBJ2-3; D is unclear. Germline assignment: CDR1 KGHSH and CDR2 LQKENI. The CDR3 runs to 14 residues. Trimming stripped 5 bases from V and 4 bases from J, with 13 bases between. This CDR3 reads CASSSNQASDTQYF. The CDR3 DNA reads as TGTGCCAGCTCATCTAATCAAGCGTCAGATACGCAGTATTTT.

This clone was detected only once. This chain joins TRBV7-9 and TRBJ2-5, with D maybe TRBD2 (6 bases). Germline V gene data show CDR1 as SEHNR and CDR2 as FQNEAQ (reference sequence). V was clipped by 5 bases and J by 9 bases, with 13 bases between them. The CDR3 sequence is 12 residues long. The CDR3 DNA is TGTGCCAGCAGCAGACGCCAGCGGGCCCAGTACTTC. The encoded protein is CASSRRQRAQYF.

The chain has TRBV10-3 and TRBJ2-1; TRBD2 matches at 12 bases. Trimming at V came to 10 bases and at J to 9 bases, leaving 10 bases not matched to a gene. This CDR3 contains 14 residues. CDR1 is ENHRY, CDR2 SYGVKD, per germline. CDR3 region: CATLLAGGLFEQFF. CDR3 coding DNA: TGTGCCACCCTTCTAGCGGGAGGGCTCTTTGAGCAGTTCTTC.

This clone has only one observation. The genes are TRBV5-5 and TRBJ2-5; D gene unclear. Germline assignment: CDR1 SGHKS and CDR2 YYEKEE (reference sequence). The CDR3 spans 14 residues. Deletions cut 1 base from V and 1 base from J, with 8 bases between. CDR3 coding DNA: TGTGCCAGCAGCTTGCTCGCCAGCCAAGAGACCCAGTACTTC. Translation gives CASSLLASQETQYF.

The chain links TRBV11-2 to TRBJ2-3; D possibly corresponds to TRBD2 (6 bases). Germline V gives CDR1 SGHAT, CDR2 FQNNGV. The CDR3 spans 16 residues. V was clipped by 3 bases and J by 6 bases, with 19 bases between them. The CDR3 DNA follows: TGTGCCAGCAGCTTCCGTCGCGGGGCCCGCGTGGATACGCAGTATTTT. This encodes CASSFRRGARVDTQYF.

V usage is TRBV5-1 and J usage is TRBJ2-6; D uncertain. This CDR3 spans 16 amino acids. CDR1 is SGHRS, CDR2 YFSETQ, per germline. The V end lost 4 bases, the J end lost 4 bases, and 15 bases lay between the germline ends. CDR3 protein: CASSPRTQAGANVLTF. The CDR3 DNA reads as TGCGCCAGCAGCCCAAGGACCCAGGCAGGGGCCAACGTCCTGACTTTC.

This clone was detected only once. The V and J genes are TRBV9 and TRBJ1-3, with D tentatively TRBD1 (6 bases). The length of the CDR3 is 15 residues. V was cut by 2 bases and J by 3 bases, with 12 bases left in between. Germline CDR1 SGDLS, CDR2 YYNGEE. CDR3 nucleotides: TGTGCCAGCAGCGTTTCCGGGACAAGTGGAAACACCATATATTTT. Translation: CASSVSGTSGNTIYF.

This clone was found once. CDR3 sequence: CASTQKFGTEAFF. The CDR3 DNA is TGTGCCAGCACCCAGAAGTTCGGGACTGAAGCTTTCTTT. V usage is TRBV28 and J usage is TRBJ1-1; unclear D gene. Germline CDR1 and CDR2: MDHEN and SYDVKM. V lost 7 bases, J lost 5 bases, and 14 bases lay in between. The CDR3 is 13 amino acids.

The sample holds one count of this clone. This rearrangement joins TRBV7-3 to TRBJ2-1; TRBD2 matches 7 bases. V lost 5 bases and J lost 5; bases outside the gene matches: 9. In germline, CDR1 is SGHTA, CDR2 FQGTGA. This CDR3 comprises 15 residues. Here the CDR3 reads CASSPTSGVHNEQFF. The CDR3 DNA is TGTGCCAGCAGCCCTACCAGCGGGGTCCACAATGAGCAGTTCTTC.

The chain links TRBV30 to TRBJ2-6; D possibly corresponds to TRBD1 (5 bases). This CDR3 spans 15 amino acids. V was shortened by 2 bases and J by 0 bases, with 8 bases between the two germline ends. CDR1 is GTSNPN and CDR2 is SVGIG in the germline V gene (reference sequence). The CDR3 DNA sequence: TGTGCCTGGAGTAGGGGCAGCTCTGGGGCCAACGTCCTGACTTTC. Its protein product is CAWSRGSSGANVLTF.

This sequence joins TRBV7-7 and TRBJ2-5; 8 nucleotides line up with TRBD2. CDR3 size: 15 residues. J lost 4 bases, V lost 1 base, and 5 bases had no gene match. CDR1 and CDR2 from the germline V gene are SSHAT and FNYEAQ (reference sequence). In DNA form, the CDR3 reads TGTGCCAGCAGCTTAGGTCGGGGACTAGGAGAGACCCAGTACTTC. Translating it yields CASSLGRGLGETQYF.

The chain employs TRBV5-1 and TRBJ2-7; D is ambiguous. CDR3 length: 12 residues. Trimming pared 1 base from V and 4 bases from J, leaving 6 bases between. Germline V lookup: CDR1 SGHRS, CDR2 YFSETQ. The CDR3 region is CASSLNNYEQYF. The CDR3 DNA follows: TGCGCCAGCAGCTTGAATAATTACGAGCAGTACTTC.

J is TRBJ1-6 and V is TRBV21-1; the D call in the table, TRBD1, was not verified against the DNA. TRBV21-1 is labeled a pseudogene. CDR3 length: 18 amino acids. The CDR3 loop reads CASGCIRRGHSYNSPLHF. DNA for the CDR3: TGTGCCAGCGGGTGTATACGGAGGGGGCACTCCTATAATTCACCCCTCCACTTT.

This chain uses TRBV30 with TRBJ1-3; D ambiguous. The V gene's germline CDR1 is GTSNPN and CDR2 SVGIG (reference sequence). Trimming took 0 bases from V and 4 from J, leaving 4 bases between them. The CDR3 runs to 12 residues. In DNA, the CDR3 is TGTGCCTGGAGTGTGGGAGGAAACACCATATATTTT. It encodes CAWSVGGNTIYF.

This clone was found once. The CDR3 nucleotides read TGCGCCAGCAGCCAATCCTCGGGACTAGCTGCCTACGAGCAGTACTTC. This gives the protein CASSQSSGLAAYEQYF. The rearrangement uses TRBV4-1 and TRBJ2-7; TRBD2 matches at 9 bases. V lost 2 bases and J lost 2; bases outside the gene matches: 7. The length of the CDR3 is 16 residues. Germline assignment: CDR1 MGHRA and CDR2 YSYEKL.

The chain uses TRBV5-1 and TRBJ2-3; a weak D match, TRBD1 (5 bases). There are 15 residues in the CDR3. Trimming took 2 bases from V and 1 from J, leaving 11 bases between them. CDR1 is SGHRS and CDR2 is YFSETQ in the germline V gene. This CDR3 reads CASSLRGMGTDTQYF. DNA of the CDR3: TGCGCCAGCAGCTTAAGGGGAATGGGCACAGATACGCAGTATTTT.

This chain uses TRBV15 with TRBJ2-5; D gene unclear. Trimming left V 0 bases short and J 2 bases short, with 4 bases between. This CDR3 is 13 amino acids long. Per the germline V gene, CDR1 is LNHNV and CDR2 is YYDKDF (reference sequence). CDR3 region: CATSRDVQETQYF. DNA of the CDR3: TGTGCCACCAGCAGAGATGTGCAAGAGACCCAGTACTTC.

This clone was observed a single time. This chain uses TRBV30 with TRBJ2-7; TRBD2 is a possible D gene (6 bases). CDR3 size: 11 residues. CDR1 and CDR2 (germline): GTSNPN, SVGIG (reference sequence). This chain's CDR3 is CAWDLTYEQYF. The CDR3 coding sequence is TGTGCTTGGGACTTAACCTACGAGCAGTACTTC.

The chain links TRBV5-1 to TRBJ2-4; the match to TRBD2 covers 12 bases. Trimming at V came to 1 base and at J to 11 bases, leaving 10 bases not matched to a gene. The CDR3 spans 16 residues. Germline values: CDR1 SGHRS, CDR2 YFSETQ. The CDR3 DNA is TGCGCCAGCAGCTTGACTAGCGGGGGGAGCGGGTTTCTTCAGTACTTC. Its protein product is CASSLTSGGSGFLQYF.

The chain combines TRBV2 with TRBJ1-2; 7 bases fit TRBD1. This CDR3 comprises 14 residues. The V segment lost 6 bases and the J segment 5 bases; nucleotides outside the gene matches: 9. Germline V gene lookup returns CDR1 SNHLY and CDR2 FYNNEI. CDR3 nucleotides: TGTGCCAGCAGACTTAGGACAGGCGTTTATGGCTACACCTTC. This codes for CASRLRTGVYGYTF.

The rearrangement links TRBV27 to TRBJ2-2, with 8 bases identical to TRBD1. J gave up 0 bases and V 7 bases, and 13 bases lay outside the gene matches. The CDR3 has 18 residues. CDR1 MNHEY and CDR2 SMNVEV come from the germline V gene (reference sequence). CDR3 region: CASNPGQAFNANTGELFF. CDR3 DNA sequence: TGTGCCAGCAACCCGGGACAGGCCTTTAACGCGAACACCGGGGAGCTGTTTTTT.

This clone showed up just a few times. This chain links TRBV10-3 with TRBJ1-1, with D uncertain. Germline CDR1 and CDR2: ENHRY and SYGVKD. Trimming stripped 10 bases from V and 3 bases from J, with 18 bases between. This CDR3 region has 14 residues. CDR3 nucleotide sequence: TGTGCCAGCCAAGGGTCCGGGAGGGACACTGAAGCTTTCTTT. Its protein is CASQGSGRDTEAFF.

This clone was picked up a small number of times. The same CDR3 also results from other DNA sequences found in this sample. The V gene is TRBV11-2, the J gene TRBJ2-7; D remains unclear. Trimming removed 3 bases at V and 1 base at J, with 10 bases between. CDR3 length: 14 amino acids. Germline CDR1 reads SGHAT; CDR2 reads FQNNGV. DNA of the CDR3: TGTGCCAGCAGCTTGGACCCCTCTTCCTACGAGCAGTACTTC. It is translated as CASSLDPSSYEQYF.

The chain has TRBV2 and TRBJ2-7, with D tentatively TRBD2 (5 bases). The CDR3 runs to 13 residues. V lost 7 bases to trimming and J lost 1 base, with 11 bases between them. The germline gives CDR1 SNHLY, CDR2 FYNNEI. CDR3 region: CASKKWESYEQYF. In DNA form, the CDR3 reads TGTGCCAGCAAAAAATGGGAGTCCTACGAGCAGTACTTC.

DNA of the CDR3: TGTGCCAGCAGTTACATCGGGCGGAATTCCGAGCAGTACTTC. It yields the protein CASSYIGRNSEQYF. The chain links TRBV6-5 to TRBJ2-7; D is undetermined. This CDR3 contains 14 residues. CDR1 MNHEY and CDR2 SVGAGI come from the germline V gene. Trimming took 2 bases from V and 6 from J, leaving 14 bases between them.